The source of this T cell receptor beta chain is a study of T cells in localized non-small cell lung cancer. Germline V gene sequence: CDR1 LGHNA, CDR2 YSLEER. V was pared by 6 bases and J by 7 bases, with 16 bases of the junction left unmatched. There are 16 residues in the CDR3. Study-level findings and limits: Adjacent lung was found to contain a median roughly 58 of the top 100 tumor clones. A denser population of T cells in blood accompanied longer overall survival. Sequencing, confined to only one tumor region, leaves heterogeneity possible.

Worth noting for this clone: The target antigen is unknown.

The protocol was immunoSEQ multiplex PCR, while the TCRdb copy is restricted to in-frame clones and leaves out a portion. The repertoire holds about 61,000 clones, with around 90% as singletons. The chain joins TRBV4-3 to TRBJ2-5; the match to TRBD2 covers 8 bases. The sample here was peripheral blood, taken before any cancer treatment. The clonotype comes from a man aged 40-75 years with stage I squamous cell lung carcinoma. DNA of the CDR3: TGCGCCAGCAGTCCCAGCGGGAGTGGTCCGGGGGGGACCCAGTACTTC. It specifies CASSPSGSGPGGTQYF.